This entry lists 28 T cell receptor beta chains sequenced from one sample in a study of blood T cells in healthy people across ages. The use of a sample-barcoded 5' primer and a J-beta primer mix characterized a second PCR of roughly 6 to 11 cycles. TCRdb itself ran the 5' RACE reads through MiXCR, one entry per CDR3 protein. The sample includes some 1,000,000 distinct CDR3 sequences, about 25% of them seen just once. The data also belong to a second study, concerning T cells of mothers and their children.

Sequenced input: blood. The receptors stem from a girl aged 2 to 9 in good health.

The chain joins TRBV24-1 to TRBJ2-1; D possibly corresponds to TRBD1 (6 bases). The germline V gene has CDR1 KGHDR and CDR2 SFDVKD. The CDR3 loop spans 13 amino acids. V was clipped by 7 bases and J by 10 bases, with 16 bases between them. The chain's CDR3 is CATSPTPGQEQFF. For the CDR3, the DNA is TGTGCCACCAGCCCAACCCCAGGACAGGAGCAGTTCTTC.

The chain joins TRBV5-1 to TRBJ1-1; D remains unclear. The CDR3 spans 15 residues. Germline values: CDR1 SGHRS, CDR2 YFSETQ. Trimming removed 1 base at V and 2 bases at J, with 12 bases between. This chain's CDR3 is CASSLILGGNTEAFF. The CDR3, as DNA: TGCGCCAGCAGCTTGATCTTGGGAGGAAACACTGAAGCTTTCTTT.

This clonotype was detected once. The CDR3 sequence: CASSPGIYYEQYF. The CDR3 nucleotides are TGTGCCAGCAGCCCCGGGATCTACTACGAGCAGTACTTC. V is TRBV27 and J is TRBJ2-5; TRBD2 is a possible D gene (5 bases). The J call is uncertain, as TRBJ2-7 better fits the DNA end. The CDR3 is 13 amino acids. CDR1 and CDR2 (germline): MNHEY, SMNVEV (reference sequence).

This clonotype was counted only a few times. In DNA, the CDR3 is TGTGCCAGCAGTTTACGGGGGGAAGGAGAGGAGACCCAGTACTTC. Amino acids: CASSLRGEGEETQYF. The chain recombines TRBV27 with TRBJ2-7; the match to TRBD2 covers 7 bases. TRBJ2-5 explains the end of the DNA better; the J call may be wrong. The CDR3 contains 15 residues. CDR1 MNHEY and CDR2 SMNVEV come from the germline V gene (reference sequence).

This clonotype turned up a few times. Relative to the germline gene, one junction end is altered; a read error may explain this. The V and J genes are TRBV12-3 or TRBV12-4 and TRBJ1-5; D is possibly TRBD1 (5 bases). CDR3 size: 15 residues. CDR3: CASSRGTSNRQPQHF. CDR3 bases: TGTGCCAGCAGTCGGGGGACCTCCAATCGCCAGCCCCAGCACTTT.

The rearrangement joins TRBV6-5 to TRBJ1-1; no definite D call. Germline CDR1 MNHEY, CDR2 SVGAGI. The CDR3 extends over 13 amino acids. V lost 4 bases, J lost 3 bases, and 9 bases lay in between. The CDR3 nucleotides read TGTGCCAGCAGTTCTCCTTGGTACACTGAAGCTTTCTTT. Translated: CASSSPWYTEAFF.

This clonotype came up a few times. The chain carries TRBV2 and TRBJ2-4, with 15 bases that match TRBD2. V lost 4 bases to trimming and J lost 11 bases; unmatched junction nucleotides: 12. CDR1 and CDR2 from the germline V gene are SNHLY and FYNNEI. This CDR3 is built from 17 residues. The CDR3 region has the DNA TGTGCCAGCAGTGGTTGGACTAGCGGGAGGGCCGAGCGGCTTCAGTACTTC. Its translation is CASSGWTSGRAERLQYF.

The table lists this clonotype with a few counts. The V and J genes are TRBV6-5 and TRBJ1-2; no reliable D call. This CDR3 is 13 amino acids long. Trimming removed 2 bases at V and 4 bases at J, with 8 bases between. CDR1 and CDR2 (germline): MNHEY, SVGAGI. Written as DNA, the CDR3 is TGTGCCAGCAGTTACGGGTTTCGCTATGGCTACACCTTC. This translates into CASSYGFRYGYTF.

In its sample, this clonotype was seen a few times. This sequence joins TRBV20-1 and TRBJ2-7; the match to TRBD1 covers 8 bases. CDR3 length: 11 residues. Trimming at V came to 6 bases and at J to 6 bases, leaving 4 bases not matched to a gene. CDR1 DFQATT and CDR2 SNEGSKA come from the germline V gene (reference sequence). DNA for the CDR3: TGCAGTGCATGGGACAGGATCGAGCAGTACTTC. Encoded protein: CSAWDRIEQYF.

This clonotype was picked up a small number of times. The chain recombines TRBV20-1 with TRBJ1-4, with 9 bases fitting TRBD1. The CDR3 consists of 16 residues. The germline V gene has CDR1 DFQATT and CDR2 SNEGSKA (reference sequence). V shed 0 bases and J 4 bases; nucleotides not matched to a gene: 6. CDR3 in DNA: TGCAGTGCTAGAGATGACAGGGGGTATAGTAATGAAAAACTGTTTTTT. This encodes CSARDDRGYSNEKLFF.

The rearrangement uses TRBV7-9 and TRBJ2-2; no clear D. The V and J ends lost 3 bases and 2 bases respectively, with 10 bases between them. The germline CDR1 and CDR2 sequences are SEHNR and FQNEAQ (reference sequence). This CDR3 is 15 amino acids long. The CDR3 DNA follows: TGTGCCAGCAGCTTGGTCGGCGCTAACACCGGGGAGCTGTTTTTT. Translating gives CASSLVGANTGELFF.

The chain recombines TRBV29-1 with TRBJ2-3; possibly TRBD2 for D (5 bases). CDR3 length equals 14 residues. Between the trimmed V and J ends, which lost 8 bases and 3 bases, there was a span of 18 bases. The germline CDR1 and CDR2 sequences are SQVTM and ANQGSEA. The CDR3 loop is CSSSSLGRTDTQYF. CDR3 in DNA: TGCAGCTCCTCGTCCTTGGGGAGAACAGATACGCAGTATTTT.

Ten or more counts support this clonotype. CDR3 region: CASSLGLLEQYF. CDR3 nucleotide sequence: TGTGCCAGCAGTTTGGGCCTGCTCGAGCAGTACTTC. The chain is built from TRBV12-3 or TRBV12-4 and TRBJ2-7; no definite D call. Trimming pared 3 bases from V and 6 bases from J, leaving 9 bases between. This CDR3 has 12 residues.

The rearrangement links TRBV28 to TRBJ2-7; no reliable D call. V lost 3 bases and J 0 bases, leaving 15 bases between the germline ends. The CDR3 consists of 16 residues. The germline V gene has CDR1 MDHEN and CDR2 SYDVKM. The chain's CDR3 is CASSFNLGPDSYEQYF. DNA for the CDR3: TGTGCCAGCAGTTTTAATTTGGGCCCGGACTCCTACGAGCAGTACTTC.

The chain recombines TRBV12-3 or TRBV12-4 with TRBJ2-3; D is perhaps TRBD2 (5 bases). Trimming cost V 2 bases and J 10 bases, with 13 bases left between them. There are 13 residues in the CDR3. CDR3 in amino acids: CASSLTLVEAQYF. The CDR3 nucleotides read TGTGCCAGCAGTTTAACGCTTGTGGAGGCGCAGTATTTT.

The chain combines TRBV6-5 with TRBJ2-5; TRBD2 might be the D (7 bases). The J call is uncertain, as TRBJ2-7 better fits the DNA end. This CDR3 region has 15 residues. Looked up from germline, CDR1 is MNHEY and CDR2 is SVGAGI. CDR3 in amino acids: CASSYQAGASYEQYF. CDR3 coding DNA: TGTGCCAGCAGCTACCAGGCGGGGGCCTCCTACGAGCAGTACTTC.

This clonotype turned up a few times. J is TRBJ2-7 and V is TRBV6-2 or TRBV6-3, with a tentative D call TRBD2 (6 bases). This CDR3 is built from 14 residues. The germline gives CDR1 MNHEY, CDR2 SVGEGT. V was clipped by 6 bases and J by 2 bases, with 14 bases between them. The CDR3: CASSRSDYPYEQYF. CDR3 sequence (DNA): TGTGCCAGCAGCCGTTCGGACTACCCCTACGAGCAGTACTTC.

This clonotype was counted between two and nine times. This sequence joins TRBV10-3 and TRBJ1-1, with 9 bases fitting TRBD1. This CDR3 spans 12 amino acids. V lost 4 bases to trimming and J lost 11 bases; unmatched junction nucleotides: 5. Germline V CDR1 and CDR2: ENHRY, SYGVKD. CDR3 sequence reads: CAISGQGDFAFF. The CDR3 nucleotides are TGTGCCATCAGTGGACAGGGGGATTTTGCTTTCTTT.

This chain uses TRBV12-3 or TRBV12-4 with TRBJ2-5; 9 bases map to TRBD1. The better agreement between TRBJ2-7 and the DNA end casts doubt on the J call. The CDR3 is made up of 16 amino acids. The CDR3 loop reads CASSLPGQGVEYEQYF. CDR3 nucleotide sequence: TGTGCCAGCAGTCTTCCGGGACAGGGAGTAGAGTACGAGCAGTACTTC.

The J gene is TRBJ1-1, the V gene TRBV2; D ambiguous. The V and J ends lost 8 bases and 7 bases respectively, with 14 bases between them. This CDR3 spans 12 amino acids. CDR1 is SNHLY, CDR2 FYNNEI, per germline. This chain's CDR3 is CASSGRPGEAFF. CDR3 DNA sequence: TGTGCCAGCTCTGGGCGCCCGGGTGAAGCTTTCTTT.

The rearrangement joins TRBV19 to TRBJ2-1, with D possibly TRBD1 on 5 matching bases. Per germline, CDR1 LNHDA and CDR2 SQIVND (reference sequence). V lost 11 bases and J lost 1, with 24 bases in between. CDR3 length: 17 amino acids. CDR3 nucleotides: TGTGCCGGTGAAGGCAGGGCCAACCTTCGGTCCTACAATGAGCAGTTCTTC. This gives the protein CAGEGRANLRSYNEQFF.

This CDR3 reads CASSFAEDTQYF. The DNA for the CDR3 is TGTGCCAGCAGTTTCGCGGAGGATACGCAGTATTTT. This chain joins TRBV28 and TRBJ2-3; D unresolved. Germline V CDR1 and CDR2: MDHEN, SYDVKM. This CDR3 has 12 amino acids. V was shortened by 3 bases and J by 6 bases, with 7 bases between the two germline ends.

There are a few counts of this clonotype. The gene calls are TRBV5-6 and TRBJ1-1; 9 positions match TRBD1. CDR1 and CDR2 from the germline V gene are SGHDT and YYEEEE. V gave up 4 bases and J gave up 1 base; unmatched junction bases: 5. The CDR3 has 15 residues. CDR3 bases: TGTGCCAGCAGCCCACAGGGGGCTCCGAACACTGAAGCTTTCTTT. Its protein is CASSPQGAPNTEAFF.

The chain has TRBV7-3 and TRBJ2-2; maybe TRBD1 (5 bases). Deletions cut 5 bases from V and 8 bases from J, with 9 bases between. CDR3 length: 12 amino acids. CDR1 and CDR2 (germline): SGHTA, FQGTGA. Here the CDR3 reads CASSVQGGELFF. The CDR3 DNA is TGTGCCAGCAGCGTTCAGGGTGGGGAGCTGTTTTTT.

V gene TRBV4-1 combines with J gene TRBJ2-5, with D perhaps matching TRBD2 (5 bases). CDR1 MGHRA and CDR2 YSYEKL come from the germline V gene. The CDR3 spans 15 residues. V dropped 3 bases and J dropped 13 bases, with 24 bases sitting between them. CDR3 sequence: CASSHPGLETYERYF. The CDR3 region has the DNA TGCGCCAGCAGCCATCCTGGACTGGAAACCTACGAGCGGTACTTC.

This chain joins TRBV20-1 and TRBJ1-2; tentatively, D is TRBD1 (5 bases). CDR1 and CDR2 from the germline V gene are DFQATT and SNEGSKA (reference sequence). The CDR3 has 11 residues. Trimming stripped 2 bases from V and 5 bases from J, with 6 bases between. This CDR3 is CSARQGYGYTF. CDR3 coding DNA: TGCAGTGCTAGACAGGGTTATGGCTACACCTTC.

V gene TRBV7-9 combines with J gene TRBJ1-1, with D possibly being TRBD1 (5 bases). The CDR3 spans 14 residues. Germline V gives CDR1 SEHNR, CDR2 FQNEAQ (reference sequence). The V and J ends lost 5 bases and 6 bases respectively, with 16 bases between them. CDR3 sequence: CASSDSGGSPEAFF. Here the CDR3 DNA reads TGTGCCAGCAGCGACAGTGGGGGGAGCCCTGAAGCTTTCTTT.

This sequence joins TRBV11-2 and TRBJ2-7; 10 nucleotides agree with TRBD2. V was clipped by 2 bases and J by 3 bases; unmatched bases: 10. The germline V gene encodes CDR1 SGHAT and CDR2 FQNNGV. The CDR3 has 17 residues. The CDR3 bases are TGTGCCAGCAGCTTACAACAAGGACTAGCGGTTTACTACGAGCAGTACTTC. This gives the protein CASSLQQGLAVYYEQYF.